Described below is a single T cell receptor beta chain sequence and its context. Antigen: not known. PCR primers comprised 60 Vbeta and 13 Jbeta primers. Method: immunoSEQ multiplex PCR; TCRdb's copy keeps in-frame clones and lacks some. Here the sample spans fewer than 200,000 clones, approximately 80% being singletons. This record belongs to a study of cytomegalovirus exposure and HLA in healthy donors. Overall study results and limits: In a later analysis, the majority of CMV-associated beta chains seemingly showed HLA restriction. Through in vitro validation, three CMV-associated chains were shown to be specific for CMV antigens. Altogether, some 160 TCR beta chains were recorded as cytomegalovirus-associated.

Despite likely unrecorded immune exposures, the donors were nominally healthy at the time of sampling. The CDR3 runs 13 residues. Germline lookup yields CDR1 MNHEY and CDR2 SMNVEV (reference sequence). Trimming took 3 bases from V and 1 from J, leaving 6 bases between them. This clonotype was sampled from a young man in good health and CMV-seropositive. The sequenced material came from PBMCs. The chain combines TRBV27 with TRBJ1-1; D is unresolved. CDR3 nucleotide sequence: TGTGCCAGCAGTTTTAATAAGAACACTGAAGCTTTCTTT. Translated, it gives CASSFNKNTEAFF.